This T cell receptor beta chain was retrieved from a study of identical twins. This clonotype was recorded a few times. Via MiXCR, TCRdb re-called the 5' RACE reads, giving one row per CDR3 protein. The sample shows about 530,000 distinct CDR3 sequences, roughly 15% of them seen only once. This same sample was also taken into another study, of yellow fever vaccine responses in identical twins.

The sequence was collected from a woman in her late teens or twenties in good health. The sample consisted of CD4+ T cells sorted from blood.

CDR3 sequence reads: CASSLDRGRENTGELFF. As DNA, the CDR3 is TGTGCCAGCAGCTTAGATCGTGGACGGGAGAACACCGGGGAGCTGTTTTTT. The V and J genes are TRBV11-3 and TRBJ2-2, with D maybe TRBD2 (5 bases). This CDR3 comprises 17 residues. The V gene's germline CDR1 is SGHNT and CDR2 YENEEA. Trimming stripped 0 bases from V and 1 base from J, with 12 bases between.